Included here is one TCR beta chain sequence, with context. The entry originates in a study of T cell responses to AZD1222 COVID-19 vaccine. At the level of the study: Pooling was applied to second doses at about 4 or about 12 weeks.

Sequenced by immunoSEQ multiplex PCR; TCRdb stores in-frame clones only, minus some. The sample holds approximately 150,000 clones; about 88% are singletons and the top ten take approximately 1.8%. Unmatched junction bases numbered 7, after V lost 3 bases and J lost 5 bases. CDR1 is KGHDR and CDR2 is SFDVKD in the germline V gene. The length of the CDR3 is 15 residues. This chain joins TRBV24-1 and TRBJ2-5; the match to TRBD2 covers 8 bases. The sample here was peripheral blood, taken on day 0 of AZD1222 vaccination. The TCR sequence derives from an adult in good health. Written as DNA, the CDR3 is TGTGCCACCAGTGATACCGCGACTAGCGCGGAGACCCAGTACTTC. Protein: CATSDTATSAETQYF.